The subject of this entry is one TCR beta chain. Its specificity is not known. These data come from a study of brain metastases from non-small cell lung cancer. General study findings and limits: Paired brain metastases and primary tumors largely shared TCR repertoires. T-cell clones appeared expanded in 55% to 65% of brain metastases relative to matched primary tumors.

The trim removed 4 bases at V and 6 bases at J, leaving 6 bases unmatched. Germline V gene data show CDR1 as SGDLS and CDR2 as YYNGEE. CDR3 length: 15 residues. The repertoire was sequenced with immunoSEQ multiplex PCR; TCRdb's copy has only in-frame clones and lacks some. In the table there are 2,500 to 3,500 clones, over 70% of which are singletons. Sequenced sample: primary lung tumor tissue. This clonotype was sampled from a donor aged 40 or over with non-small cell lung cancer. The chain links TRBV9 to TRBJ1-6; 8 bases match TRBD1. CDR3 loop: CASSTTGTGNSPLHF. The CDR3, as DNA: TGTGCCAGCAGCACAACCGGGACAGGTAATTCACCCCTCCACTTT. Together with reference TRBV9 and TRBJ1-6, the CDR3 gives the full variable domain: DSGVTQTPKHLITATGQRVTLRCSPRSGDLSVYWYQQSLDQGLQFLIQYYNGEERAKGNILERFSAQQFPDLHSELNLSSLELGDSALYFCASSTTGTGNSPLHFGNGTRLTVT.